What follows is one TCR beta chain and its context. The sample is drawn from a study of control samples from healthy donors and cancer patients. Clones were read by immunoSEQ multiplex PCR, and TCRdb kept only the in-frame ones, dropping some. This table holds 170,000 or so clones, more than 85% found once. From germline, CDR1 is SGHRS and CDR2 YFSETQ. This CDR3 has 15 amino acids. V was trimmed by 3 bases and J by 3 bases, leaving 15 bases between them. The chain joins TRBV5-1 to TRBJ1-2, with a tentative D call TRBD1 (5 bases). The sample comprised blood. This sequence was found in a woman aged 35 to 49 in good health. The CDR3 nucleotides read TGCGCCAGCAGCTCCCTTGGGGGATACGACTATGGCTACACCTTC. Amino acid sequence: CASSSLGGYDYGYTF.